A selection of T cell receptor beta chains follows, all from one sample in a study of blood T cell repertoires in COVID-19. The method was immunoSEQ multiplex PCR; TCRdb's version includes in-frame clones alone and lacks a portion of them. The sample lists under 45,000 clones; roughly 80% were seen once. The sequenced sample consisted of peripheral blood. The receptors stem from a man between 65 and 85 years old with COVID-19, enrolled during active disease. Each CDR3 is given without its conserved first and last residue.

v_call	j_call	cdr3_aa
TRBV4-1	TRBJ1-2	ASSQEWGAGTGYYGYT
TRBV9	TRBJ1-5	ASSVAGEGNQPQH
TRBV4-2	TRBJ2-7	ASSQDWVAGVEQY
TRBV7-2	TRBJ2-3	ASSLRLAGGSDTQY
TRBV12-3/TRBV12-4	TRBJ1-1	ASTRTVNTEAF
TRBV5-1	TRBJ2-7	ASSSGLVQYEQY
TRBV7-2	TRBJ2-5	ASSPGLAGAFRKTQY
TRBV6-5	TRBJ1-1	ASTVIGGGGEAF
TRBV18	TRBJ2-3	ASSPRGTGGTDTQY
TRBV7-2	TRBJ1-2	ASSSAGGYGYT
TRBV29-1	TRBJ1-3	SVVIQSSGNTIY
TRBV6-1	TRBJ2-5	ASSEVASGRGAQY
TRBV18	TRBJ2-1	ASSPREKGEQF
TRBV7-9	TRBJ1-1	ASSRPGTGNTEAF
TRBV6-6	TRBJ2-1	ASSWGDLEF
TRBV6-5	TRBJ2-5	ASRKLAGVGETQY
TRBV7-2	TRBJ2-1	ASSPLTGSSYNEQF
TRBV27	TRBJ2-1	ASIPGLASREQF
TRBV7-9	TRBJ1-4	ASSYPPSSRTGEKLF
TRBV15	TRBJ2-3	ATSRDKASGFSTDTQY
TRBV2	TRBJ1-2	ASSENRELHYGYT
TRBV3-1/TRBV3-2	TRBJ1-1	ASSHQSRVGEAF
TRBV27	TRBJ1-6	ASSPTGGRNSPLH
TRBV5-4	TRBJ2-3	ASSLVQGATDTQY
TRBV29-1	TRBJ2-7	SVRRGGQGAFEQY
TRBV19	TRBJ2-7	ASSRDYSYEQY
TRBV5-1	TRBJ1-5	ASSSGTGGNQPQH
TRBV4-1	TRBJ2-1	ASSRTQGIVINEQF
TRBV6-5	TRBJ2-1	ASSYSGQGAGEQF
TRBV6-5	TRBJ1-2	ASSYNRGRAEGYT
TRBV7-2	TRBJ2-7	ASSPKGEGGYEQY
TRBV5-1	TRBJ1-3	ASSLQGPGNTIY
TRBV28	TRBJ1-2	ASRYTGERGYT
TRBV7-9	TRBJ1-1	ASRYSNTEAF
TRBV7-2	TRBJ2-1	ASSLDGQVSRSEQF
TRBV9	TRBJ2-7	ASSVDRQGARSKQY
TRBV10-3	TRBJ2-7	AISASSGNYEQY
TRBV11-3	TRBJ2-7	ASSPGQGYEQY
TRBV28	TRBJ2-2	ATRQILNTGELF
TRBV10-3	TRBJ1-4	AISGSGSREKLF
TRBV28	TRBJ1-2	ASSTPRGRNYGYT
TRBV28	TRBJ2-4	ASSLSPGLNIQY
TRBV5-1	TRBJ2-2	ASSGTSGRFAHPGELF
TRBV5-5	TRBJ2-7	ASSLLAASSYEQY